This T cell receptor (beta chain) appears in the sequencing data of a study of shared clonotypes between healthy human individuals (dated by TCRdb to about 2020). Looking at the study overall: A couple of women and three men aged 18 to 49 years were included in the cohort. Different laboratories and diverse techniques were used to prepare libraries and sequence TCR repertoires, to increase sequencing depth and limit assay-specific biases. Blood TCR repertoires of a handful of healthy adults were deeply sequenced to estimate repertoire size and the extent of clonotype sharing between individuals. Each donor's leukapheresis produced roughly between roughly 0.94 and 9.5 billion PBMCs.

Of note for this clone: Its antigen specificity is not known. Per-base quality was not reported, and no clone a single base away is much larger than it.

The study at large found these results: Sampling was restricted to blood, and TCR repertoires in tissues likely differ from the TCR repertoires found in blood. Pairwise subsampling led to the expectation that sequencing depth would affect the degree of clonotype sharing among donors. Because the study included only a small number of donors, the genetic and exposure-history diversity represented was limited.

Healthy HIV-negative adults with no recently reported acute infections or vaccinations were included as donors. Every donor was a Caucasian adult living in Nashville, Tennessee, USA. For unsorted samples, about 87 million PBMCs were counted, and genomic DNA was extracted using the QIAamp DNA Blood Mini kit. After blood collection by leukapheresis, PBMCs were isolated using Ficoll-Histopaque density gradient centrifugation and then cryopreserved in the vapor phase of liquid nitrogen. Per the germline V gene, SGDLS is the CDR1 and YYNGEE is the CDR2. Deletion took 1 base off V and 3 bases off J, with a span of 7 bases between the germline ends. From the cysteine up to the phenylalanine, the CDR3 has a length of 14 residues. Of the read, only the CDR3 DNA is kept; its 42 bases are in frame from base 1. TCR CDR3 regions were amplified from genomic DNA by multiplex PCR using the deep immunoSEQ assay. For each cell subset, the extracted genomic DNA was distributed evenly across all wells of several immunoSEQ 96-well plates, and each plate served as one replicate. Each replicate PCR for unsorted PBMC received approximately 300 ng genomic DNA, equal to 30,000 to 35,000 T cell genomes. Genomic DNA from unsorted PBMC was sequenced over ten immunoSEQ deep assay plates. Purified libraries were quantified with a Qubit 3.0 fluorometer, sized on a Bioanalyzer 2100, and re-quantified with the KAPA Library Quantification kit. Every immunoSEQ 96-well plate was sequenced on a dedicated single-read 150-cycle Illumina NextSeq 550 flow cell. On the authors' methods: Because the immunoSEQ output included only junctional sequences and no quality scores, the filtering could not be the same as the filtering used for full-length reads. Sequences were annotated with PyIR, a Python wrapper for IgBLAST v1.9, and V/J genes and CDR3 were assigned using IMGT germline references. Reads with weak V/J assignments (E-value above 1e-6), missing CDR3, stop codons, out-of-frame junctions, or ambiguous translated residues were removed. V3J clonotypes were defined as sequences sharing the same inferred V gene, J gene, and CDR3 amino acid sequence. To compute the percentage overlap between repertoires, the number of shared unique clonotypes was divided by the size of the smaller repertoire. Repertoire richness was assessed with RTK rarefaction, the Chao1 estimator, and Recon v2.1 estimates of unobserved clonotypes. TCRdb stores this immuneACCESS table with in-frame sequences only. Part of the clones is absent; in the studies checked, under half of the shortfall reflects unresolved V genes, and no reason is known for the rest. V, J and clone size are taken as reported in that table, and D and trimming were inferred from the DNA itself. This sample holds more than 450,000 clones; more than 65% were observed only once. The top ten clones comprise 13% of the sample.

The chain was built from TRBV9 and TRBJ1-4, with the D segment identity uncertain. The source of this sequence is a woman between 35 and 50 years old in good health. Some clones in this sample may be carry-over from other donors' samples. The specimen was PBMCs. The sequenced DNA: TGTGCCAGCAGCGTACAACCCTCTAATGAAAAACTGTTTTTT. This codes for CASSVQPSNEKLFF.